The 19 T cell receptor beta chains reported below all come from one sample, sequenced in a study of T cells in Graves' hyperthyroidism and ophthalmopathy. TCR beta CDR3 region amplification was performed from RNA transcripts. The TCR CDR3 was amplified in a first-round RT-PCR using the HTBI primer set. Each CDR3 protein is one row after TCRdb ran MiXCR on the multiplex PCR reads. Of approximately 300,000 distinct CDR3 sequences listed, 17% are singletons. Sequenced: blood. The receptors here all came from an older woman with Graves' ophthalmopathy.

The V gene is TRBV7-2, the J gene TRBJ1-6; a weak D match, TRBD1 (6 bases). Germline loops: CDR1 SGHTA, CDR2 FQGNSA. This CDR3 contains 17 residues. Deletions cut 1 base from V and 7 bases from J, with 17 bases between. The CDR3 loop reads CASSLDPGAIRNSPLHF. In DNA form, the CDR3 reads TGTGCCAGCAGCTTAGACCCAGGGGCTATAAGGAATTCACCCCTCCACTTT.

This clonotype was seen repeatedly, ten times or more. The chain employs TRBV2 and TRBJ1-1; possible D gene TRBD1, 5 bases. CDR1 and CDR2 from the germline V gene are SNHLY and FYNNEI. The CDR3 length is 13 residues. Between the trimmed V and J ends, which lost 2 bases and 10 bases, there was a span of 14 bases. CDR3 amino acids: CASSEPDRSRAFF. The CDR3 DNA is TGTGCCAGCAGTGAACCTGACAGATCACGAGCTTTCTTT. Full variable domain (outside the CDR3, taken from reference TRBV2 and TRBJ1-1): EPEVTQTPSHQVTQMGQEVILRCVPISNHLYFYWYRQILGQKVEFLVSFYNNEISEKSEIFDDQFSVERPDGSNFTLKIRSTKLEDSAMYFCASSEPDRSRAFFGQGTRLTVV.

The table lists this clonotype with many counts. This chain uses TRBV11-2 with TRBJ2-4; the D is unclear. Trimming removed 6 bases from V and 6 bases from J, with 6 bases in between. Per germline, CDR1 SGHAT and CDR2 FQNNGV. The CDR3 covers 11 residues. The CDR3 protein is CASSELNIQYF. The CDR3 DNA reads as TGTGCCAGCAGTGAGCTAAACATTCAGTACTTC. Full variable domain (rest looked up from reference TRBV11-2 and TRBJ2-4): EAGVAQSPRYKIIEKRQSVAFWCNPISGHATLYWYQQILGQGPKLLIQFQNNGVVDDSQLPKDRFSAERLKGVDSTLKIQPAKLEDSAVYLCASSELNIQYFGAGTRLSVL.

In nucleotides, the CDR3 is TGTGCCAGCACCCCACACGCAGAAAACTATGGCTACACCTTC. Its protein product is CASTPHAENYGYTF. The chain joins TRBV27 to TRBJ1-2; D ambiguous. V lost 7 bases, J lost 2 bases, and 14 bases lay in between. The CDR3 contains 14 residues. The V gene's germline CDR1 is MNHEY and CDR2 SMNVEV (reference sequence).

The chain uses TRBV6-1 and TRBJ1-4, with a possible D match to TRBD1 (5 bases). The CDR3 has 15 residues. Germline values: CDR1 MNHNS, CDR2 SASEGT. Trimming stripped 7 bases from V and 0 bases from J, with 12 bases between. The CDR3 DNA reads as TGTGCCAGCACATCTCGGGGGGCAACTAATGAAAAACTGTTTTTT. It translates to CASTSRGATNEKLFF.

This clonotype was recorded many times. The V call is TRBV4-2, the J call TRBJ2-5, with TRBD1 identical over 8 bases. CDR1 and CDR2 from the germline V gene are LGHNA and YNFKEQ. V lost 3 bases to trimming and J lost 4 bases; unmatched junction nucleotides: 7. The CDR3 spans 15 residues. CDR3 amino acids: CASSHSTGVGETQYF. The CDR3 DNA reads as TGTGCCAGCAGCCATTCGACAGGGGTAGGAGAGACCCAGTACTTC.

This clonotype has a count of ten or more. The chain combines TRBV6-1 with TRBJ1-6; D perhaps matches TRBD1 (5 bases). V lost 7 bases to trimming and J lost 2 bases, with 9 bases between them. CDR1 is MNHNS, CDR2 SASEGT, per germline. The CDR3 is made up of 14 amino acids. The CDR3 reads CASIPTAYNSPLHF. CDR3 coding DNA: TGTGCCAGCATTCCGACAGCCTATAATTCACCCCTCCACTTT.

There are many counts of this clonotype. This chain links TRBV12-3 or TRBV12-4 with TRBJ2-5; 8 bases line up with TRBD1. V lost 3 bases to trimming and J lost 2 bases; unmatched junction nucleotides: 5. The CDR3 loop spans 15 amino acids. The CDR3 DNA is TGTGCCAGCAGTTTCGACAGGGGATATCAAGAGACCCAGTACTTC. This codes for CASSFDRGYQETQYF.

This clonotype was seen repeatedly, ten times or more. The chain joins TRBV11-2 to TRBJ2-3; 8 bases map to TRBD2. CDR1 is SGHAT and CDR2 is FQNNGV in the germline V gene. The junction had 5 bases not matched to a gene; V was cut back by 5 bases and J by 1 base. The CDR3 contains 15 residues. The CDR3: CASSPGGGRTDTQYF. CDR3 sequence (DNA): TGTGCCAGCAGCCCCGGCGGGGGGCGCACAGATACGCAGTATTTT.

The rearrangement links TRBV29-1 to TRBJ2-7; no firm D call. The germline V and J ends were trimmed by 3 bases and 4 bases, with 10 bases remaining between them. This CDR3 has 12 amino acids. Germline CDR1 reads SQVTM; CDR2 reads ANQGSEA. The CDR3 sequence: CSVEGNFYEQYF. The CDR3, as DNA: TGCAGCGTTGAGGGAAACTTTTACGAGCAGTACTTC.

This clonotype was counted at least ten times. The CDR3 protein is CASSQDDRGYEQYF. The CDR3, as DNA: TGTGCCAGCAGCCAAGATGACAGGGGCTACGAGCAGTACTTC. This sequence joins TRBV3-1 and TRBJ2-7, with TRBD1 identical over 8 bases. The length of the CDR3 is 14 residues. Germline V gene lookup returns CDR1 LGHDT and CDR2 YNNKEL (reference sequence). With V trimmed by 0 bases and J by 3 bases, 1 base remained unmatched.

About this clonotype itself: A much larger clone lies one base from this, so it may be a read error. The V gene is TRBV7-3, the J gene TRBJ1-2; 9 bases map to TRBD1. After removal of 5 bases from V and 6 bases from J, the junction contained 7 bases not matched to a gene. Germline CDR1 is SGHTA and CDR2 is FQGTGA. The CDR3 covers 14 residues. DNA for the CDR3: TGTGCCAGCAGCCCACAGGGGGCCGTTAATGGCTACACCTTC. Its translation is CASSPQGAVNGYTF.

The chain joins TRBV20-1 to TRBJ2-3; no definite D call. CDR1 and CDR2 (germline): DFQATT, SNEGSKA (reference sequence). This CDR3 region has 14 residues. With 8 bases removed from V and 0 bases from J, the gap between germline ends came to 15 bases. The CDR3 DNA reads TGCAGTTCTATCGTACGATCTAGCACAGATACGCAGTATTTT. Its protein product is CSSIVRSSTDTQYF.

This clonotype was seen repeatedly, ten times or more. The genes are TRBV6-2 or TRBV6-3 and TRBJ2-7; 7 bases are shared with TRBD1. Germline CDR1 reads MNHEY; CDR2 reads SVGEGT. CDR3 length: 15 amino acids. V lost 7 bases to trimming and J lost 4 bases; unmatched junction nucleotides: 13. CDR3 DNA sequence: TGTGCCAGCAAAGAACAGGGGACCCGAAAATACGAGCAGTACTTC. Protein product: CASKEQGTRKYEQYF.

This clonotype has ten or more counts. V usage is TRBV3-1 and J usage is TRBJ2-7; D is unresolved. Trimming removed 1 base from V and 10 bases from J, with 8 bases in between. The germline CDR1 and CDR2 sequences are LGHDT and YNNKEL (reference sequence). This CDR3 region has 11 residues. CDR3 nucleotides: TGTGCCAGCAGCCAAGTGCAAGAACAGTACTTC. Translated: CASSQVQEQYF.

The rearrangement uses TRBV25-1 and TRBJ1-5, with D perhaps matching TRBD1 (6 bases). Germline CDR1 MGHDK, CDR2 SYGVNS. Trimming took 6 bases from V and 2 from J, leaving 14 bases between them. This CDR3 is built from 15 residues. This chain's CDR3 is CASRGGGVGNQPQHF. DNA for the CDR3: TGTGCCAGCAGGGGAGGGGGTGTCGGCAATCAGCCCCAGCATTTT.

This clonotype came up a few times. This chain uses TRBV6-1 with TRBJ1-5; 8 bases are a match to TRBD1. The CDR3 runs 15 residues. CDR1 MNHNS and CDR2 SASEGT come from the germline V gene. After removal of 6 bases from V and 3 bases from J, the junction contained 7 bases not matched to a gene. The chain's CDR3 is CASRPGQVSNQPQHF. CDR3 nucleotide sequence: TGTGCCAGCAGACCGGGACAGGTATCCAATCAGCCCCAGCATTTT.

This rearrangement joins TRBV20-1 to TRBJ2-4; maybe TRBD1 (5 bases). The CDR3 consists of 15 residues. Germline V gives CDR1 DFQATT, CDR2 SNEGSKA (reference sequence). Trimming stripped 6 bases from V and 0 bases from J, with 15 bases between. The CDR3 here is CSATYRGLAKNIQYF. Written as DNA, the CDR3 is TGCAGTGCAACCTATAGGGGTTTAGCCAAAAACATTCAGTACTTC.

In its sample, this clonotype was seen many times. The genes are TRBV28 and TRBJ2-7; 9 positions match TRBD1. V dropped 4 bases and J dropped 4; count of bases not matched to a gene: 8. The CDR3 runs 15 residues. The germline gives CDR1 MDHEN, CDR2 SYDVKM. The DNA of the CDR3 is TGTGCCAGCAGTTCTACAGGGGGCGCGGAGTACGAGCAGTACTTC. It specifies CASSSTGGAEYEQYF.